Below, 28 T cell receptor beta chains from the same sample are listed, as sequenced in a study of T-cell reconstitution after alpha-beta-depleted transplantation in children. Findings of the study overall: The authors attributed T-cell counts and diversity one year after transplant mostly to newly produced T cells.

Their target antigens are unknown. Preparation of the TCRbeta library used unique molecular identifiers. TCRdb recomputed calls from the PCR reads with MiXCR, one row per CDR3 protein. This table has 250,000 to 300,000 distinct CDR3 sequences, 7.5% to 9% appearing once. Sequences were derived from peripheral blood, sampled 360 days after TCRalphabeta/CD19-depleted stem cell transplant. These TCRs come from a female patient aged 2 to 10 who had a stem cell transplant for Fanconi anemia, so the T cells may come from the graft donor.

For the CDR3, the DNA is TGTGCCAGCATTTCCTCTAATGGGGTCCCGGAAAAGGTTGGGACTGAAGCTTTCTTT. Amino acid sequence: CASISSNGVPEKVGTEAFF. This sequence joins TRBV3-1 and TRBJ1-1; no reliable D call. Deletions cut 7 bases from V and 5 bases from J, with 32 bases between. The germline V gene encodes CDR1 LGHDT and CDR2 YNNKEL (reference sequence). CDR3 length: 19 residues.

In its sample, this clonotype was seen many times. This chain joins TRBV4-3 and TRBJ2-3; 8 nucleotides match TRBD2. The germline gives CDR1 LGHNA, CDR2 YSLEER. This CDR3 contains 16 residues. After removal of 1 base from V and 3 bases from J, the junction contained 6 bases not matched to a gene. CDR3 sequence: CASSQGVAGTTDTQYF. The CDR3 DNA reads as TGCGCCAGCAGCCAAGGCGTAGCGGGGACTACAGATACGCAGTATTTT.

The gene calls are TRBV7-9 and TRBJ1-2; D is unclear. Germline V gene lookup returns CDR1 SEHNR and CDR2 FQNEAQ (reference sequence). This CDR3 spans 16 amino acids. With 5 bases removed from V and 0 bases from J, the gap between germline ends came to 16 bases. In nucleotides, the CDR3 is TGTGCCAGCAGCCTCGCGGCTATATCAACTAACTATGGCTACACCTTC. Translation: CASSLAAISTNYGYTF.

V usage is TRBV28 and J usage is TRBJ1-6; TRBD1 matches 9 bases. The CDR3 has 17 amino acids. Looked up from germline, CDR1 is MDHEN and CDR2 is SYDVKM. Unmatched junction bases numbered 6, after V lost 5 bases and J lost 1 base. The CDR3 region is CASSTAGTGSYNSPLHF. The CDR3 DNA sequence: TGTGCCAGCAGTACTGCCGGGACAGGGTCCTATAATTCACCCCTCCACTTT.

This clonotype was observed at least ten times. V usage is TRBV20-1 and J usage is TRBJ1-1; D ambiguous. Trimming stripped 6 bases from V and 3 bases from J, with 20 bases between. The CDR3 spans 15 residues. CDR1 and CDR2 (germline): DFQATT, SNEGSKA (reference sequence). This CDR3 is CSALLGINDDTEAFF. Here the CDR3 DNA reads TGCAGTGCCCTCCTCGGGATAAACGACGACACTGAAGCTTTCTTT.

This clonotype was seen ten or more times. The chain has TRBV4-3 and TRBJ2-2, with D unresolved. The CDR3 totals 13 residues. Trimming stripped 0 bases from V and 8 bases from J, with 7 bases between. CDR1 and CDR2 from the germline V gene are LGHNA and YSLEER. The CDR3 sequence is CASSQDMAGELFF. In DNA, the CDR3 is TGCGCCAGCAGCCAAGACATGGCTGGGGAGCTGTTTTTT.

This clonotype was observed many times. In DNA form, the CDR3 reads TGTGCCAGCAGCCAAGAAATTGGACGGGAGGCCGAGCAGTACTTC. Amino acid sequence: CASSQEIGREAEQYF. The chain carries TRBV14 and TRBJ2-7, with 7 bases fitting TRBD2. Germline CDR1 reads SGHDN; CDR2 reads FVKESK. J was trimmed by 6 bases and V by 0 bases; bases with no gene match: 8. The CDR3 runs 15 residues.

The chain links TRBV7-2 to TRBJ2-7; 7 bases agree with TRBD1. The junction had 5 bases not matched to a gene; V was cut back by 5 bases and J by 1 base. The CDR3 runs 14 residues. From germline, CDR1 is SGHTA and CDR2 FQGNSA. The CDR3 protein is CASSGDSRSYEQYF. CDR3 nucleotide sequence: TGTGCCAGCAGCGGGGACAGCCGGTCCTACGAGCAGTACTTC.

The V and J genes are TRBV4-2 and TRBJ2-7; TRBD2 agrees at 14 bases. V shed 4 bases and J 4 bases; nucleotides not matched to a gene: 12. There are 18 residues in the CDR3. CDR1 is LGHNA, CDR2 YNFKEQ, per germline. The CDR3 here is CASSPGLAGGGVRYEQYV. CDR3 in DNA: TGTGCCAGCAGCCCTGGACTAGCGGGGGGCGGTGTAAGGTACGAGCAGTACGTC.

This clonotype was seen repeatedly, ten times or more. The chain employs TRBV5-1 and TRBJ2-7; 9 bases match TRBD2. The CDR3 is 15 amino acids. Germline assignment: CDR1 SGHRS and CDR2 YFSETQ. The junction had 7 bases not matched to a gene; V was cut back by 0 bases and J by 6 bases. The CDR3 nucleotides are TGCGCCAGCAGCTTGGAGCGGGAGGATGCCTGCGAGCAGTACTTC. It yields the protein CASSLEREDACEQYF. The full variable domain, in which reference TRBV5-1 and TRBJ2-7 provide the parts outside the CDR3, is KAGVTQTPRYLIKTRGQQVTLSCSPISGHRSVSWYQQTPGQGLQFLFEYFSETQRNKGNFPGRFSGRQFSNSRSEMNVSTLELGDSALYLCASSLEREDACEQYFGPGTRLTVT.

V gene TRBV7-2 combines with J gene TRBJ2-1, with D maybe TRBD1 (5 bases). CDR1 and CDR2 (germline): SGHTA, FQGNSA. V lost 2 bases to trimming and J lost 2 bases, with 7 bases between them. This CDR3 contains 14 residues. The CDR3 reads CASSLLGAYNEQFF. CDR3 sequence (DNA): TGTGCCAGCAGCTTACTAGGGGCCTACAATGAGCAGTTCTTC. Based on the CDR3 plus reference TRBV7-2 and TRBJ2-1, the full variable domain is GAGVSQSPSNKVTEKGKDVELRCDPISGHTALYWYRQSLGQGLEFLIYFQGNSAPDKSGLPSDRFSAERTGGSVSTLTIQRTQQEDSAVYLCASSLLGAYNEQFFGPGTRLTVL.

The rearrangement uses TRBV28 and TRBJ1-1, with D unresolved. V lost 6 bases and J lost 8, with 13 bases in between. Germline-derived CDR1 and CDR2 are MDHEN and SYDVKM. This CDR3 is 12 amino acids long. CDR3: CASSPIRREAFF. Here the CDR3 DNA reads TGTGCCAGCAGCCCAATCAGGAGGGAAGCTTTCTTT.

The V and J genes are TRBV2 and TRBJ2-3, with D maybe TRBD1 (5 bases). Trimming left V 3 bases short and J 5 bases short, with 6 bases between. The germline V gene has CDR1 SNHLY and CDR2 FYNNEI. This CDR3 is built from 12 residues. The CDR3 DNA sequence: TGTGCCAGCAGTGACCAGGGAGATACGCAGTATTTT. Its translation: CASSDQGDTQYF.

The sample holds many counts of this clonotype. The genes are TRBV3-1 and TRBJ2-1, with D tentatively TRBD2 (5 bases). CDR1 is LGHDT and CDR2 is YNNKEL in the germline V gene (reference sequence). V lost 3 bases to trimming and J lost 3 bases, with 15 bases between them. This CDR3 spans 16 amino acids. The CDR3: CASSQPKVLGYNEQFF. The CDR3 DNA reads as TGTGCCAGCAGCCAGCCGAAGGTACTAGGCTACAATGAGCAGTTCTTC.

Ten or more counts support this clonotype. This chain links TRBV7-6 with TRBJ2-1, with a tentative D call TRBD1 (6 bases). The CDR3 covers 15 residues. V dropped 2 bases and J dropped 4 bases, with 12 bases sitting between them. Germline values: CDR1 SGHVS, CDR2 FNYEAQ. The CDR3 DNA reads as TGTGCCAGCAGCTTAACCGGGACACAGTACAATGAGCAGTTCTTC. This gives the protein CASSLTGTQYNEQFF.

This clonotype was detected many times. V is TRBV6-1 and J is TRBJ1-1, with D possibly matching TRBD1 (6 bases). This CDR3 spans 16 amino acids. V lost 7 bases, J lost 2 bases, and 20 bases lay in between. Germline CDR1 MNHNS, CDR2 SASEGT. The CDR3 here is CASTQGFDNLNTEAFF. As DNA, the CDR3 is TGTGCCAGCACGCAGGGGTTTGACAACCTTAACACTGAAGCTTTCTTT.

The V and J genes are TRBV3-1 and TRBJ2-2; a weak D match, TRBD2 (6 bases). Germline CDR1 and CDR2: LGHDT and YNNKEL (reference sequence). The V end was cut by 4 bases, the J end by 3 bases, with 18 bases between. This CDR3 has 17 residues. The CDR3, as DNA: TGTGCCAGCAGCCTCATCCTGGGGGACTTTTACACCGGGGAGCTGTTTTTT. Translating it yields CASSLILGDFYTGELFF.

This chain joins TRBV11-2 and TRBJ2-7; D gene unclear. The CDR3 has 14 amino acids. Germline V gives CDR1 SGHAT, CDR2 FQNNGV. Deletions cut 4 bases from V and 3 bases from J, with 13 bases between. The CDR3 loop is CASSSPGANYEQYF. In nucleotides, the CDR3 is TGTGCCAGCAGCTCTCCCGGCGCGAACTACGAGCAGTACTTC. The complete variable domain, with remaining parts taken from reference TRBV11-2 and TRBJ2-7, reads EAGVAQSPRYKIIEKRQSVAFWCNPISGHATLYWYQQILGQGPKLLIQFQNNGVVDDSQLPKDRFSAERLKGVDSTLKIQPAKLEDSAVYLCASSSPGANYEQYFGPGTRLTVT.

This clonotype was counted ten times or more. V usage is TRBV7-9 and J usage is TRBJ1-1; D unresolved. The germline V gene has CDR1 SEHNR and CDR2 FQNEAQ (reference sequence). The CDR3 has 13 amino acids. Trimming removed 4 bases at V and 5 bases at J, with 11 bases between. CDR3 in DNA: TGTGCCAGCAGCTCGACCCCTGCGACTGAAGCTTTCTTT. Its translation is CASSSTPATEAFF.

CDR3 residues: CASSDHGQPTRNTQYF. CDR3 in DNA: TGCGCCAGCAGTGACCACGGACAGCCTACAAGGAATACGCAGTATTTT. The rearrangement joins TRBV10-1 to TRBJ2-3; the D gene is possibly TRBD1 (6 bases). Trimming left V 3 bases short and J 7 bases short, with 20 bases between. CDR1 and CDR2 (germline): WNHNN, SYGVQD (reference sequence). The CDR3 sequence is 16 residues long.

This clonotype was observed at least ten times. The chain couples TRBV12-3 or TRBV12-4 to TRBJ1-3, with D possibly being TRBD1 (6 bases). The CDR3 has 14 residues. V was clipped by 8 bases and J by 4 bases, with 15 bases between them. The CDR3 region has the DNA TGTGCCAGCCGACTAACAGGGCTCGGAAACACCATATATTTT. Protein: CASRLTGLGNTIYF.

V usage is TRBV4-2 and J usage is TRBJ1-4, with 10 bases that match TRBD1. This CDR3 has 18 amino acids. The V segment lost 1 base and the J segment 8 bases; nucleotides outside the gene matches: 13. Germline V gene data show CDR1 as LGHNA and CDR2 as YNFKEQ. The CDR3 DNA follows: TGTGCCAGCAGCCAAGCGAGGGTTTGGGACAGGGGTCCCGAAAAACTGTTTTTT. Translating gives CASSQARVWDRGPEKLFF.

The sample holds many counts of this clonotype. This rearrangement joins TRBV10-2 to TRBJ2-3; D remains ambiguous. This CDR3 comprises 14 residues. CDR1 is WSHSY and CDR2 is SAAADI in the germline V gene. V lost 6 bases to trimming and J lost 2 bases, with 12 bases between them. DNA for the CDR3: TGCGCCAGCAGACCTACAATCTACACAGATACGCAGTATTTT. Amino acids: CASRPTIYTDTQYF.

This clonotype was recorded many times. This rearrangement joins TRBV11-2 to TRBJ2-7; D is ambiguous. Trimming shortened V by 3 bases and J by 2 bases, and 8 bases separated the two germline ends. Germline loops: CDR1 SGHAT, CDR2 FQNNGV. This CDR3 spans 13 amino acids. CDR3 DNA sequence: TGTGCCAGCAGCTTGGAAAGGACCTACGAGCAGTACGTC. Translated: CASSLERTYEQYV.

A few counts support this clonotype. The chain couples TRBV27 to TRBJ2-1; the D call may be TRBD1 or TRBD2 (5 bases each). Germline V gene lookup returns CDR1 MNHEY and CDR2 SMNVEV (reference sequence). There are 16 residues in the CDR3. V was trimmed by 2 bases and J by 0 bases, leaving 11 bases between them. In nucleotides, the CDR3 is TGTGCCAGCAGTTTAGAGGGACCCCGCTCCTACAATGAGCAGTTCTTC. Its protein is CASSLEGPRSYNEQFF.

This CDR3 reads CASSLRSSGGESSYEQYV. For the CDR3, the DNA is TGTGCCAGCAGCTTGAGATCTAGCGGGGGGGAAAGCTCCTACGAGCAGTACGTC. The rearrangement links TRBV11-2 to TRBJ2-7; 12 bases map to TRBD2. Unmatched junction bases numbered 9, after V lost 3 bases and J lost 0 bases. CDR1 SGHAT and CDR2 FQNNGV come from the germline V gene. This CDR3 spans 18 amino acids.

This clonotype was counted many times. The chain is built from TRBV5-4 and TRBJ2-5; 10 bases map to TRBD2. CDR1 is SGHNT and CDR2 is YYREEE in the germline V gene (reference sequence). The CDR3 is 14 amino acids. V trimming: 6 bases; J trimming: 5 bases; junction bases outside the gene matches: 7. The CDR3 bases are TGTGCCAGCAACCTAGCGGGAGTCAGGGAGACCCAGTACTTC. This translates into CASNLAGVRETQYF.

This clonotype was found many times. V is TRBV5-1 and J is TRBJ2-3; 14 positions match TRBD2. Trimming removed 3 bases from V and 0 bases from J; junction bases left unmatched: 9. The CDR3 is 19 residues long. Per germline, CDR1 SGHRS and CDR2 YFSETQ. This CDR3 reads CASSSWRTSGRTSTDTQYF. In DNA form, the CDR3 reads TGCGCCAGCAGCTCTTGGAGGACTAGCGGGAGGACAAGCACAGATACGCAGTATTTT.